This T cell receptor (beta chain) was obtained from a study of identical twins. This clonotype was detected only a few times. Its antigen is unknown. General study points: Researchers caution that invariant MAIT and iNKT cells could partly confound zero-insertion analyses.

V lost 4 bases, J lost 8 bases, and 11 bases lay in between. The CDR3 totals 12 residues. The cDNA had a unique molecular identifier and a template-switch universal primer site. TCRdb itself ran the 5' RACE reads through MiXCR, one entry per CDR3 protein. The repertoire holds some 440,000 distinct CDR3 sequences, with approximately 24% as singletons. These data were likewise used in another study, on T cells expressing NK-cell markers. That report adds: Source material for TCR beta repertoires consisted of sorted CD3+CD56+NKG2C+, CD3+CD56+NKG2C- and CD3+CD56-NKG2C+ T cells.

The sample comprised CD4+ T cells sorted from blood. The source of this sequence is a woman aged 18 to 35 in good health. This chain connects TRBV12-3 or TRBV12-4 to TRBJ1-2, with D perhaps TRBD1 (5 bases). As DNA, the CDR3 is TGTGCCAGCAGTTGGGGCGAGTTCGGCTACACCTTC. Translating it yields CASSWGEFGYTF.